The 6 T cell receptor beta chains reported below all come from one sample, sequenced in a study of cytomegalovirus exposure and HLA in healthy donors. This PCR relied on a set of 60 Vbeta primers and 13 Jbeta primers. The assay was immunoSEQ multiplex PCR, and TCRdb's table has in-frame clones only and misses some. The sample has tens of thousands of clones; approximately 82% are singletons. Sequences were obtained from PBMCs. These TCRs come from a man aged 18 to 29 in good health and CMV-seronegative.

This chain joins TRBV5-6 and TRBJ1-6; no firm D call. V lost 3 bases and J lost 6, with 16 bases in between. The length of the CDR3 is 16 residues. Per the germline V gene, CDR1 is SGHDT and CDR2 is YYEEEE. The CDR3 reads CASSSLGGGSNSPLHF. CDR3 sequence (DNA): TGTGCCAGCAGCTCACTAGGAGGTGGCTCTAATTCACCCCTCCACTTT.

This sequence joins TRBV28 and TRBJ2-5; tentative D call: TRBD2 (6 bases). This CDR3 is 14 amino acids long. The germline V and J ends were trimmed by 5 bases and 0 bases, with 10 bases remaining between them. CDR1 and CDR2 from the germline V gene are MDHEN and SYDVKM. CDR3 region: CASSPRDYQETQYF. CDR3 nucleotide sequence: TGTGCCAGCAGTCCCAGGGACTACCAAGAGACCCAGTACTTC.

The chain uses TRBV19 and TRBJ2-3; 14 bases are shared with TRBD2. The CDR3 runs 16 residues. Germline trimming cut 6 bases from V and 3 bases from J; bases unmatched to any gene: 5. Germline V lookup: CDR1 LNHDA, CDR2 SQIVND (reference sequence). The CDR3 nucleotides read TGTGCCAGTAGGGGACTAGCGGGGGTCGGGACAGATACGCAGTATTTT. Translated: CASRGLAGVGTDTQYF. Filled out from reference TRBV19 and TRBJ2-3, the complete variable domain reads DGGITQSPKYLFRKEGQNVTLSCEQNLNHDAMYWYRQDPGQGLRLIYYSQIVNDFQKGDIAEGYSVSREKKESFPLTVTSAQKNPTAFYLCASRGLAGVGTDTQYFGPGTRLTVL.

The V gene is TRBV5-4, the J gene TRBJ2-2; 9 bases agree with TRBD1. Losses at the gene ends were 1 base for V and 6 bases for J; bases not matched to a gene: 7. This CDR3 spans 16 amino acids. The germline V gene encodes CDR1 SGHNT and CDR2 YYREEE (reference sequence). This chain's CDR3 is CASSLRGQGSPGELFF. For the CDR3, the DNA is TGTGCCAGCAGCTTGAGGGGACAGGGATCCCCCGGGGAGCTGTTTTTT.

The chain combines TRBV29-1 with TRBJ2-1; D gene unclear. V lost 7 bases and J lost 3, with 10 bases in between. This CDR3 comprises 12 residues. Germline CDR1 is SQVTM and CDR2 is ANQGSEA. In DNA form, the CDR3 reads TGCAGCGGGGTCCGGAGCTACAATGAGCAGTTCTTC. This sequence encodes CSGVRSYNEQFF.

The rearrangement links TRBV5-5 to TRBJ2-1; the match to TRBD2 covers 15 bases. J gave up 2 bases and V 5 bases, and 2 bases lay outside the gene matches. The CDR3 is 16 residues long. In germline, CDR1 is SGHKS, CDR2 YYEKEE (reference sequence). In nucleotides, the CDR3 is TGTGCCAGCAGGGGACTAGCGGGGGGACCCTACAATGAGCAGTTCTTC. Amino acids: CASRGLAGGPYNEQFF.